The 18 T cell receptor beta chains below all came from one sample that was sequenced in a study of cytomegalovirus exposure and HLA in healthy donors. The protocol was immunoSEQ multiplex PCR, while the TCRdb copy is restricted to in-frame clones and leaves out a portion. The data contain 90,000 to 120,000 clones, approximately 85% of them singletons. Sequenced: PBMCs. The receptors were gathered from a woman under 30 in good health and CMV-seronegative.

The chain carries TRBV30 and TRBJ1-3; D uncertain. In germline, CDR1 is GTSNPN, CDR2 SVGIG (reference sequence). The CDR3 covers 12 residues. Between the trimmed V and J ends, which lost 5 bases and 4 bases, there was a span of 9 bases. The DNA for the CDR3 is TGTGCCTGGGCCCCACAGGGAAACACCATATATTTT. Encoded protein: CAWAPQGNTIYF.

The chain carries TRBV7-9 and TRBJ2-6, with a weak D call TRBD1 (6 bases). V lost 4 bases, J lost 4 bases, and 11 bases lay in between. The V gene's germline CDR1 is SEHNR and CDR2 FQNEAQ (reference sequence). The CDR3 has 15 residues. CDR3 sequence (DNA): TGTGCCAGCAGCTCTACAGGGCTGGGGGCCAACGTCCTGACTTTC. This codes for CASSSTGLGANVLTF.

The V gene is TRBV6-1, the J gene TRBJ1-5; 7 bases agree with TRBD1. Trimming removed 1 base from V and 2 bases from J; junction bases left unmatched: 5. Germline lookup yields CDR1 MNHNS and CDR2 SASEGT. This CDR3 is 16 amino acids long. The CDR3 sequence is CASSEVGTARNQPQHF. DNA for the CDR3: TGTGCCAGCAGTGAAGTAGGGACAGCCCGCAATCAGCCCCAGCATTTT.

A single count supports this clone. The sample holds other DNA sequences that translate to the same CDR3. The V and J genes are TRBV18 and TRBJ2-7; no reliable D call. The V end was cut by 0 bases, the J end by 0 bases, with 6 bases between. The V gene's germline CDR1 is KGHSH and CDR2 LQKENI. There are 14 residues in the CDR3. This chain's CDR3 is CASSPPTGSYEQYF. The CDR3 DNA reads as TGTGCCAGCTCACCACCGACGGGCTCCTACGAGCAGTACTTC. Looking up the rest from reference TRBV18 and TRBJ2-7 gives the full variable domain: NAGVMQNPRHLVRRRGQEARLRCSPMKGHSHVYWYRQLPEEGLKFMVYLQKENIIDESGMPKERFSAEFPKEGPSILRIQQVVRGDSAAYFCASSPPTGSYEQYFGPGTRLTVT.

V and J are TRBV19 and TRBJ1-1, with D tentatively TRBD1 (5 bases). From germline, CDR1 is LNHDA and CDR2 SQIVND (reference sequence). V dropped 5 bases and J dropped 1 base, with 8 bases sitting between them. CDR3 length: 13 amino acids. Written as DNA, the CDR3 is TGTGCCAGTAGTCCCGGACAGAACACTGAAGCTTTCTTT. It specifies CASSPGQNTEAFF.

V and J are TRBV9 and TRBJ2-7, with 7 bases identical to TRBD1. Germline loops: CDR1 SGDLS, CDR2 YYNGEE. Trimming at V came to 2 bases and at J to 5 bases, leaving 4 bases not matched to a gene. This CDR3 is 13 amino acids long. The CDR3 protein is CASSVDRADEQYF. The CDR3 bases are TGTGCCAGCAGCGTTGACAGGGCTGACGAGCAGTACTTC.

The V gene is TRBV18, the J gene TRBJ1-5; no clear D gene. The ends were cut back, 3 bases at V and 4 bases at J, with 16 bases in the middle. The CDR3 contains 16 residues. Germline lookup yields CDR1 KGHSH and CDR2 LQKENI. The CDR3 coding sequence is TGTGCCAGCTCACCTAATGTTCCAGGCCTGAATCAGCCCCAGCATTTT. It encodes CASSPNVPGLNQPQHF.

In this sample, this clone turned up once. The chain has TRBV11-2 and TRBJ2-7, with a tentative D call TRBD2 (5 bases). Germline V gives CDR1 SGHAT, CDR2 FQNNGV. V lost 3 bases and J lost 4, with 16 bases in between. The CDR3 covers 15 residues. The CDR3 protein is CASSLRRGFRYEQYF. The CDR3 region has the DNA TGTGCCAGCAGCTTGCGACGGGGATTTAGGTACGAGCAGTACTTC.

This clone was seen only a few times. V and J are TRBV28 and TRBJ2-1; 7 bases align to TRBD2. The V gene's germline CDR1 is MDHEN and CDR2 SYDVKM. Unmatched junction bases numbered 5, after V lost 6 bases and J lost 6 bases. The CDR3 covers 13 residues. Here the CDR3 DNA reads TGTGCCAGCAGATTACCTAGCGGCAATGAGCAGTTCTTC. It specifies CASRLPSGNEQFF.

In DNA form, the CDR3 reads TGCAGCGTTGAAGAGTTAAACAATGAGCAGTTCTTC. Protein sequence: CSVEELNNEQFF. V and J are TRBV29-1 and TRBJ2-1, with D uncertain. Trimming left V 0 bases short and J 5 bases short, with 5 bases between. CDR3 length: 12 amino acids. Germline V gene data show CDR1 as SQVTM and CDR2 as ANQGSEA.

The rearrangement uses TRBV11-2 and TRBJ2-7; possibly TRBD2 for D (6 bases). CDR3 length: 13 amino acids. V was clipped by 8 bases and J by 1 base, with 12 bases between them. Germline V lookup: CDR1 SGHAT, CDR2 FQNNGV. CDR3 amino acids: CASGTGDSYEQYF. The CDR3 DNA follows: TGTGCCAGCGGGACGGGGGATTCCTACGAGCAGTACTTC.

The V and J genes are TRBV7-9 and TRBJ1-1; no definite D call. This CDR3 spans 14 amino acids. Germline lookup yields CDR1 SEHNR and CDR2 FQNEAQ (reference sequence). Trimming shortened V by 7 bases and J by 1 base, and 13 bases separated the two germline ends. This CDR3 is CASTSWEGNTEAFF. DNA for the CDR3: TGTGCCAGCACCTCCTGGGAGGGGAACACTGAAGCTTTCTTT.

This sequence joins TRBV2 and TRBJ1-5, with D tentatively TRBD1 (6 bases). The CDR3 spans 14 residues. The ends were cut back, 5 bases at V and 6 bases at J, with 14 bases in the middle. Looked up from germline, CDR1 is SNHLY and CDR2 is FYNNEI. Written as DNA, the CDR3 is TGTGCCAGCAGTAGGGAGGGGGGGACTCAGCCCCAGCATTTT. Its protein product is CASSREGGTQPQHF.

The chain employs TRBV7-3 and TRBJ2-1, with a possible D match to TRBD2 (5 bases). Germline V gives CDR1 SGHTA, CDR2 FQGTGA. V lost 3 bases, J lost 5 bases, and 8 bases lay in between. This CDR3 region has 13 residues. The CDR3 loop reads CASSFFGDNEQFF. CDR3 coding DNA: TGTGCCAGCAGCTTCTTCGGGGACAATGAGCAGTTCTTC.

The rearrangement links TRBV7-2 to TRBJ2-5; D remains unclear. The CDR3 has 13 amino acids. Between the trimmed V and J ends, which lost 2 bases and 7 bases, there was a span of 11 bases. CDR1 SGHTA and CDR2 FQGNSA come from the germline V gene. The CDR3 nucleotides are TGTGCCAGCAGCTTAACCGGGTCGTGGACCCAGTACTTC. This translates into CASSLTGSWTQYF.

The chain uses TRBV7-6 and TRBJ2-7; TRBD2 agrees at 9 bases. The length of the CDR3 is 15 residues. Germline V lookup: CDR1 SGHVS, CDR2 FNYEAQ. V dropped 1 base and J dropped 4; count of bases not matched to a gene: 5. The CDR3 sequence is CASSLGSGGKYEQYF. DNA of the CDR3: TGTGCCAGCAGCTTAGGTAGCGGGGGCAAATACGAGCAGTACTTC.

The rearrangement links TRBV5-6 to TRBJ2-3; 9 bases match TRBD2. Germline V CDR1 and CDR2: SGHDT, YYEEEE. This CDR3 has 13 residues. Germline trimming cut 7 bases from V and 3 bases from J; bases unmatched to any gene: 3. Written as DNA, the CDR3 is TGTGCCAGCTCGCGGGAGGGGACAGATACGCAGTATTTT. Its protein product is CASSREGTDTQYF.

The gene calls are TRBV15 and TRBJ2-2; D possibly corresponds to TRBD2 (7 bases). This CDR3 comprises 14 residues. Germline assignment: CDR1 LNHNV and CDR2 YYDKDF (reference sequence). V was shortened by 3 bases and J by 5 bases, with 10 bases between the two germline ends. The CDR3 nucleotides are TGTGCCACCAGCAGGAGGGGGGGTACCGGGGAGCTGTTTTTT. Its translation is CATSRRGGTGELFF.